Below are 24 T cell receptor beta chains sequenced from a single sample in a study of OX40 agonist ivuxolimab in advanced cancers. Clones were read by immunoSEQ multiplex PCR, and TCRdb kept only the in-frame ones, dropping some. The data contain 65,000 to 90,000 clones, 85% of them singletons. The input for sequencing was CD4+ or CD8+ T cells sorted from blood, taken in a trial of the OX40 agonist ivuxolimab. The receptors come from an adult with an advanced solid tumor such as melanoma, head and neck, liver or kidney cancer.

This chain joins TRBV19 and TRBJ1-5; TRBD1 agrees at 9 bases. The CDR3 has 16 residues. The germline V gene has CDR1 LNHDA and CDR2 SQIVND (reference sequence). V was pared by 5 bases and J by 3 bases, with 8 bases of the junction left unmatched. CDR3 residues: CASSLPTGGYNQPQHF. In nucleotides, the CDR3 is TGTGCCAGTAGTCTCCCGACAGGGGGGTACAATCAGCCCCAGCATTTT.

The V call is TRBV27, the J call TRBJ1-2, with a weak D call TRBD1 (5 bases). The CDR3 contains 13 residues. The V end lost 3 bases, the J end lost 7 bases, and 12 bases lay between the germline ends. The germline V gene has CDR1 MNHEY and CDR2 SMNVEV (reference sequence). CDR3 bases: TGTGCCAGCAGTTTGGGCAGGGAAGGTGGCTACACCTTC. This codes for CASSLGREGGYTF.

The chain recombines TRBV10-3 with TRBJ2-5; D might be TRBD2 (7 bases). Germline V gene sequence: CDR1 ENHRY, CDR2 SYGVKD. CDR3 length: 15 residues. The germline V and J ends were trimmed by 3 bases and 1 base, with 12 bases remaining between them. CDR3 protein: CAISDVGGAQETQYF. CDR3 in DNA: TGTGCCATCAGTGATGTAGGGGGGGCCCAAGAGACCCAGTACTTC.

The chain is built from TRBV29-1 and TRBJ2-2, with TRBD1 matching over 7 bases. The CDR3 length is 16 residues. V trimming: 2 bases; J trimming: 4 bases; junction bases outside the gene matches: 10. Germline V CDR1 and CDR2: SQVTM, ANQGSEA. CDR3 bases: TGCAGCGTTGAATTTACGGGACAGCAGGCCACCGGGGAGCTGTTTTTT. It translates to CSVEFTGQQATGELFF.

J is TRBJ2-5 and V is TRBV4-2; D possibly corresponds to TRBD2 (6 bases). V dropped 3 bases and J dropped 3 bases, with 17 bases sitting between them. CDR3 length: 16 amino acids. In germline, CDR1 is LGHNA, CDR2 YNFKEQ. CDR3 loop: CASSQRAAGSEETQYF. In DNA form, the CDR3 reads TGTGCCAGCAGCCAGCGCGCGGCGGGATCCGAAGAGACCCAGTACTTC.

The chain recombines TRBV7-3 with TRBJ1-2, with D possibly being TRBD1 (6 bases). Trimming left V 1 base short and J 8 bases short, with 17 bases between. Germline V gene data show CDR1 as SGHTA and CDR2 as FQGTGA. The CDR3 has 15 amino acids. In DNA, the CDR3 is TGTGCCAGCAGCTTAAGGCCCGGGGGGCAGGAGGGCTACACCTTC. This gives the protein CASSLRPGGQEGYTF.

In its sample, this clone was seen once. CDR3 nucleotides: TGCAGCGTTTCGGGGGGAAATAGCAATCAGCCCCAGCATTTT. Translation: CSVSGGNSNQPQHF. The V and J genes are TRBV29-1 and TRBJ1-5; possibly TRBD1 for D (5 bases). Germline-derived CDR1 and CDR2 are SQVTM and ANQGSEA. V dropped 5 bases and J dropped 0 bases, with 11 bases sitting between them. This CDR3 spans 14 amino acids.

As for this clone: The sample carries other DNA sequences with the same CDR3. The chain's CDR3 is CSVEGGSGNTIYF. The CDR3, as DNA: TGCAGCGTTGAAGGAGGGTCGGGAAACACCATATATTTT. The rearrangement links TRBV29-1 to TRBJ1-3, with D unclear. The length of the CDR3 is 13 residues. From germline, CDR1 is SQVTM and CDR2 ANQGSEA. V lost 1 base, J lost 4 bases, and 8 bases lay in between.

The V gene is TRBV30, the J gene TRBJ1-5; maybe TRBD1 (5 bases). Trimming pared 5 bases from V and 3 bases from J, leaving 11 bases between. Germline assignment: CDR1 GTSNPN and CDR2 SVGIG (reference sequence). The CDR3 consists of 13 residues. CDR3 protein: CAWQTANNQPQHF. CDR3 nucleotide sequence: TGTGCCTGGCAGACAGCTAACAATCAGCCCCAGCATTTT.

CDR3 in amino acids: CASSPRDSGGTGELFF. CDR3 DNA: TGTGCCAGCAGCCCCCGAGATAGCGGGGGCACCGGGGAGCTGTTTTTT. The chain employs TRBV9 and TRBJ2-2, with 9 bases aligning to TRBD2. CDR1 SGDLS and CDR2 YYNGEE come from the germline V gene. The trim removed 4 bases at V and 4 bases at J, leaving 8 bases unmatched. This CDR3 spans 16 amino acids.

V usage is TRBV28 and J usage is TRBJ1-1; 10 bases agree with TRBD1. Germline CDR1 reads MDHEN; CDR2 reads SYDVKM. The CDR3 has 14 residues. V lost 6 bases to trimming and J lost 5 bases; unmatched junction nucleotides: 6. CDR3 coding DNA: TGTGCCAGCAGCGTGGGACAGGGGTCGACTGAAGCTTTCTTT. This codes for CASSVGQGSTEAFF.

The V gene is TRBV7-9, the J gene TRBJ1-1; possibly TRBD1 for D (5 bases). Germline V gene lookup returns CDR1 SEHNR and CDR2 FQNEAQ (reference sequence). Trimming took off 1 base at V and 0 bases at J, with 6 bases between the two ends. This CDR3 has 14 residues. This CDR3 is CASSLGQLNTEAFF. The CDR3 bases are TGTGCCAGCAGCTTAGGACAGTTGAACACTGAAGCTTTCTTT.

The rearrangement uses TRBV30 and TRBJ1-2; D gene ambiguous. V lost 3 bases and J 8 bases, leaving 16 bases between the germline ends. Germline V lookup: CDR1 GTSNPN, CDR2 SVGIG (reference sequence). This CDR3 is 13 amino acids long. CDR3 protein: CAWSEGEARGYTF. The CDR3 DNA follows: TGTGCCTGGAGCGAGGGAGAAGCACGAGGCTACACCTTC. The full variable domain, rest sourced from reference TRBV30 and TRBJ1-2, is SQTIHQWPATLVQPVGSPLSLECTVEGTSNPNLYWYRQAAGRGLQLLFYSVGIGQISSEVPQNLSASRPQDRQFILSSKKLLLSDSGFYLCAWSEGEARGYTFGSGTRLTVV.

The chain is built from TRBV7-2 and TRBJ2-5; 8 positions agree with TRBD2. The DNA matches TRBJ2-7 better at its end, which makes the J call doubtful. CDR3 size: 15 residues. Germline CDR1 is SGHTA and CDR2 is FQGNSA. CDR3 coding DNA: TGTGCCAGCAGCGGACGGGGGGGATCTACCTACGAGCAGTACTTC. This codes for CASSGRGGSTYEQYF.

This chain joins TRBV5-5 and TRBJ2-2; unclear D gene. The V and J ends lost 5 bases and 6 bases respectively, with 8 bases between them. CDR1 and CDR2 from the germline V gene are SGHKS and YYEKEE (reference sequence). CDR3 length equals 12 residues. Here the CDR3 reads CASRQIPGELFF. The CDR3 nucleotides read TGTGCCAGCAGACAGATCCCCGGGGAGCTGTTTTTT.

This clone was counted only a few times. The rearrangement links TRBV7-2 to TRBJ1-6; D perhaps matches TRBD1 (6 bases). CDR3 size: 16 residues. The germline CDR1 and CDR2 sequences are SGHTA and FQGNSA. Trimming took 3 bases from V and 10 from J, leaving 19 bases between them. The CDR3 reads CASSFLGGAEGSPLHF. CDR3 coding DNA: TGTGCCAGCAGCTTCCTCGGGGGGGCGGAGGGGTCACCCCTCCACTTT. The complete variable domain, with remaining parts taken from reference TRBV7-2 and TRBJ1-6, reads GAGVSQSPSNKVTEKGKDVELRCDPISGHTALYWYRQSLGQGLEFLIYFQGNSAPDKSGLPSDRFSAERTGGSVSTLTIQRTQQEDSAVYLCASSFLGGAEGSPLHFGNGTRLTVT.

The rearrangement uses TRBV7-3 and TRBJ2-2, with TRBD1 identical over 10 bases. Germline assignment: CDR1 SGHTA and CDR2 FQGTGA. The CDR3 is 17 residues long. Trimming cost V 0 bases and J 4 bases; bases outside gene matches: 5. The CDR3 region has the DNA TGTGCCAGCAGCTTAACAGGGACAGGGGTCGGCACCGGGGAGCTGTTTTTT. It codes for CASSLTGTGVGTGELFF. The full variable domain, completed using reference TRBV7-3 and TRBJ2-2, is GAGVSQTPSNKVTEKGKYVELRCDPISGHTALYWYRQSLGQGPEFLIYFQGTGAADDSGLPNDRFFAVRPEGSVSTLKIQRTERGDSAVYLCASSLTGTGVGTGELFFGEGSRLTVL.

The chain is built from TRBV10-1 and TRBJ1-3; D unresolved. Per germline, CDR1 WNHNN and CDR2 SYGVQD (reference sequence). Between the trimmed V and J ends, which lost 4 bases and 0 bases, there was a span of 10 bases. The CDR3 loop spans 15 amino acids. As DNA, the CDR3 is TGCGCCAGCAGTGTTTGGGTAAACTCTGGAAACACCATATATTTT. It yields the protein CASSVWVNSGNTIYF.

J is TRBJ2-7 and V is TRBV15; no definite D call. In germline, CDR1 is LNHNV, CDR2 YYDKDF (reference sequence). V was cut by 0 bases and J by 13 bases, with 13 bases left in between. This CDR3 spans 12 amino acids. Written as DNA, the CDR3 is TGTGCCACCAGCAGAGATGCAAGGGCTCTTTACTTC. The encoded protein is CATSRDARALYF.

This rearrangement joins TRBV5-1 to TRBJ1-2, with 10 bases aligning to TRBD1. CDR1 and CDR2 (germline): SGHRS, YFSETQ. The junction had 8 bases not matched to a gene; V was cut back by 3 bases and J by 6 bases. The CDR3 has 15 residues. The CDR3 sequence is CASSWGQGSTDGYTF. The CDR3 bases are TGCGCCAGCAGCTGGGGACAGGGGAGTACAGATGGCTACACCTTC.

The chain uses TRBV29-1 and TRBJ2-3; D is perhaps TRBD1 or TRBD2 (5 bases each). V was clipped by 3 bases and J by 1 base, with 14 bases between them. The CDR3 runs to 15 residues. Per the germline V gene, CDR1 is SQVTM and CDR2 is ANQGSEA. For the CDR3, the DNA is TGCAGCGTTGACAGTGTGGGGGTAGGCACAGATACGCAGTATTTT. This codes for CSVDSVGVGTDTQYF.

This chain's CDR3 is CASSVQRASESPLHF. For the CDR3, the DNA is TGTGCCAGCAGCGTACAACGGGCATCAGAATCACCCCTCCACTTT. This chain links TRBV11-2 with TRBJ1-6; D unclear. Germline V gene sequence: CDR1 SGHAT, CDR2 FQNNGV. V was clipped by 5 bases and J by 10 bases, with 18 bases between them. The CDR3 is made up of 15 amino acids.

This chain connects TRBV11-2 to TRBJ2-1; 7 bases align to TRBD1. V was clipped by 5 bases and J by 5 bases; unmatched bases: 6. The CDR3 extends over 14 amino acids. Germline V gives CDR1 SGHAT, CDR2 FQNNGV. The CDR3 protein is CASSQDRTNNEQFF. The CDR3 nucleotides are TGTGCCAGCAGCCAGGACAGGACCAACAATGAGCAGTTCTTC.

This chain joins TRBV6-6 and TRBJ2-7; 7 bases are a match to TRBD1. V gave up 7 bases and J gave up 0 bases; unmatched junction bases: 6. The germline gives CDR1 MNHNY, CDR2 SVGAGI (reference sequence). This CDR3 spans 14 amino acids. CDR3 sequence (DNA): TGTGCCAGCACCTCCGACAGGGCCTCCTACGAGCAGTACTTC. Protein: CASTSDRASYEQYF.